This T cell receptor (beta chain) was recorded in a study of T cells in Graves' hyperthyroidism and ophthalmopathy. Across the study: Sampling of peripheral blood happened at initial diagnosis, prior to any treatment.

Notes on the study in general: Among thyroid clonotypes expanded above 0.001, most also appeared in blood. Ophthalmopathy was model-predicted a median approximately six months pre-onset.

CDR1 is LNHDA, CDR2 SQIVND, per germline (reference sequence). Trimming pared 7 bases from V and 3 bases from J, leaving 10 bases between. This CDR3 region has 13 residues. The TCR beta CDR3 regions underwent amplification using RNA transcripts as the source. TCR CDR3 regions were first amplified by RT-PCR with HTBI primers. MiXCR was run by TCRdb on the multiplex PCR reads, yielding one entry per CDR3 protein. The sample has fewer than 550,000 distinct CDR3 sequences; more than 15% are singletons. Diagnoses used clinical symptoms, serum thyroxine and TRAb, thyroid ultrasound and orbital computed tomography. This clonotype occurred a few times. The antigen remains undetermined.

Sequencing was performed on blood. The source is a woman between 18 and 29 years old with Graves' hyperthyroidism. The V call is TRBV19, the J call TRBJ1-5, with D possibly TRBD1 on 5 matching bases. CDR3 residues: CASTGRFNQPQHF. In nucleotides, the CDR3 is TGTGCCAGTACAGGGCGCTTCAATCAGCCCCAGCATTTT.